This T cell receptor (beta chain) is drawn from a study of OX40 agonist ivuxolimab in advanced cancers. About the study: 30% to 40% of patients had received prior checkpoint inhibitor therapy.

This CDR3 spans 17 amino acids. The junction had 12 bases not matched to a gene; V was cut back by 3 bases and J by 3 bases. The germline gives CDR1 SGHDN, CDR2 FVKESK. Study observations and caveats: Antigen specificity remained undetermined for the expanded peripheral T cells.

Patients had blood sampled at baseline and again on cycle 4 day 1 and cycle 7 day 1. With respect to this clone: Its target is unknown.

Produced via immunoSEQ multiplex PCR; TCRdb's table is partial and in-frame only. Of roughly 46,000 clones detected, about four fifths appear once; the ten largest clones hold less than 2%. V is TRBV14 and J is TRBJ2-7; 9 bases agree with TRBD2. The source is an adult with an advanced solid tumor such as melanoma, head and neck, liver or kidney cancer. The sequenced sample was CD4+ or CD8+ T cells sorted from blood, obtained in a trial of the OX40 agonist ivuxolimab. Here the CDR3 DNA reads TGTGCCAGCAGCCATCGAGGAGCGGGGGGCACTTACTACGAGCAGTACTTC. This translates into CASSHRGAGGTYYEQYF.